This T cell receptor beta chain was identified during a study of blood T cell repertoires in COVID-19 (TCRdb year 2020). Notes on the research overall: Samples covering the acute and convalescent phases of COVID-19 were provided by collaborators in the United States, Italy and Spain. Where HLA class I and class II types were available, the types were taken from metadata supplied by the sample provider, not from assay-based typing. Subjects who had been exposed to COVID-19, were actively infected with it, or had recovered from it provided the deeply sampled blood TCRbeta repertoires that made up the dataset. The samples were drawn from the first 160 participants of the ongoing ImmuneRACE study and from 950 to 1,500 subjects provided by 6 global collaborators. A de-identified subject ID, COVID-19 status, age in years and sex were almost always included in the sample metadata. The prospective study material was composed of cDNA or gDNA derived from T cells, B-cell-depleted T cells, or PBMCs. The repertoires were released in a freely available public database intended as a resource for research on the immune response to SARS-CoV-2. Study-wide findings and limitations: The quantity of clinical and demographic metadata differed by source and by participant and was supplied without curation.

Taken from cysteine to phenylalanine, the CDR3 has 16 residues. The entry retains the CDR3 DNA only, 48 bases that are in frame from base 1. Here V drops 2 bases and J drops 5 bases, and the junction holds 8 bases not matched to any gene. The germline V gene supplies CDR1 KGHDR and CDR2 SFDVKD. Collaborating institutions collected whole blood in K2EDTA tubes following their own protocols. Collaborator samples were shipped for TCRbeta analysis as frozen whole blood, isolated PBMCs, or DNA extracted from either sample type. TCRbeta CDR3 regions were amplified from genomic DNA by means of the immunoSEQ Assay, a bias-controlled multiplex PCR. Per the original workflow: The number of nucleated cells in each sample was estimated from the amplification of reference gene primers within the assay. To quantify the absolute abundance of each unique TCRbeta CDR3 rearrangement, sequence reads were collapsed and filtered. For each sample, productive Simpson clonality was calculated by taking the square root of Simpson's diversity index across productive rearrangements. The immuneACCESS repertoire file appears here via TCRdb, limited to in-frame rearrangements. These files lack a portion of the clones; in checked studies, under half of the deficit traces to unresolved V genes, and the cause of the others is not known. V, J and clone size are those of that table, while D and trimming were read from the DNA. This sample gives more than 130,000 clones in total; approximately 80% of them show up just once. Approximately 9% of the sample comes from the top ten.

In regard to this clone: The target of this receptor is not known. No base-level quality is on record; no much larger clone is a single base apart.

This chain joins TRBV24-1 to TRBJ2-5, with 9 central nucleotides matching TRBD1. What was sequenced was peripheral blood. The source of this sequence is an elderly woman in a cohort sampled during active or convalescent COVID-19. This receptor has the CDR3 CATSDSLTGGWETQYF. The nucleotide sequence is TGTGCCACCAGTGATTCCCTTACAGGGGGCTGGGAGACCCAGTACTTC.